This T cell receptor (beta chain) stems from a study of blood T cell repertoires in COVID-19. The overall study: There were acute and convalescent COVID-19 samples, and they came from the United States, Italy and Spain.

Sequencing used immunoSEQ multiplex PCR; TCRdb keeps in-frame clones, though not all of them. The sample records about 250,000 clones, roughly 85% being singletons. This CDR3 has 13 amino acids. V was clipped by 5 bases and J by 4 bases, with 10 bases between them. CDR1 MGHRA and CDR2 YSYEKL come from the germline V gene. Sequencing used peripheral blood. The sequence derives from a man aged 45-65 years with active or convalescent COVID-19. The chain has TRBV4-1 and TRBJ2-3; D is perhaps TRBD1 (6 bases). Written as DNA, the CDR3 is TGCGCCAGCAGCTCCGGACAGCCAGATACGCAGTATTTT. Protein sequence: CASSSGQPDTQYF.